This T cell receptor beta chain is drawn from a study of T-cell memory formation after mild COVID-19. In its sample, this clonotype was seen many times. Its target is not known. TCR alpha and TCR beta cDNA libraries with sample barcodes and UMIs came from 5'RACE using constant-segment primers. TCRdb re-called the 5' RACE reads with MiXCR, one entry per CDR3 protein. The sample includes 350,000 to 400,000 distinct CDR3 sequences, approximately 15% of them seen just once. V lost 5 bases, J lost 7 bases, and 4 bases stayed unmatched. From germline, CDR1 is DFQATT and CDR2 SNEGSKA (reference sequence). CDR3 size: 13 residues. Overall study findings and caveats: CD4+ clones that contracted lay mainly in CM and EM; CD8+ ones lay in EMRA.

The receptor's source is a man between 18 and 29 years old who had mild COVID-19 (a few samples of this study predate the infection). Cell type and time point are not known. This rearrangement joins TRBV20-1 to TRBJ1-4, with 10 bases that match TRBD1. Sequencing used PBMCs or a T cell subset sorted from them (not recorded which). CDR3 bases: TGCAGTGCTCTGACAGGGGGCGGTGAAAAACTGTTTTTT. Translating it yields CSALTGGGEKLFF.